This TCR beta chain was sequenced during a study of shared clonotypes between healthy human individuals. Repertoires were generated with immunoSEQ multiplex PCR, while TCRdb's copy carries only in-frame clones and drops some. The sample holds roughly 650,000 clones, 95% to 98% seen once. Remarks on this clone: As yet, its antigen is unknown. This same CDR3 is encoded by further DNA sequences in the sample.

Findings and caveats of the study: Genetic and exposure-history diversity was limited by the few donors.

Deletions cut 6 bases from V and 8 bases from J, with 13 bases between. This CDR3 is built from 12 residues. Germline values: CDR1 MNHEY, CDR2 SVGAGI. Sequenced sample: naive CD4+ T cells sorted from blood. Subset in this sample: CD45RA+ positively selected. V is TRBV6-5 and J is TRBJ2-5, with D perhaps TRBD1 or TRBD2 (5 bases each). This receptor was taken from a woman aged 25 to 39 in good health. The CDR3 DNA reads TGTGCCAGCAGCCGGGACCGGGAAACCCAGTACTTC. It yields the protein CASSRDRETQYF.